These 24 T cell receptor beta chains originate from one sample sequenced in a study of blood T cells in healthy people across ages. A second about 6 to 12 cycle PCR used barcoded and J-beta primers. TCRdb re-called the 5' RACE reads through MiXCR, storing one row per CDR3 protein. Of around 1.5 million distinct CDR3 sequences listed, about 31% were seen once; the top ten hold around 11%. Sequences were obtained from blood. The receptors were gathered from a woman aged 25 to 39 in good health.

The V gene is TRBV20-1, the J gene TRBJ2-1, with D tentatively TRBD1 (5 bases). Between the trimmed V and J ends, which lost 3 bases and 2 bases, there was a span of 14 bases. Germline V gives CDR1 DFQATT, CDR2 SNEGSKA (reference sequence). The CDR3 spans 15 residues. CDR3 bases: TGCAGTGCTAGTGAAGGGGAAGTCCCCTACAATGAGCAGTTCTTC. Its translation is CSASEGEVPYNEQFF.

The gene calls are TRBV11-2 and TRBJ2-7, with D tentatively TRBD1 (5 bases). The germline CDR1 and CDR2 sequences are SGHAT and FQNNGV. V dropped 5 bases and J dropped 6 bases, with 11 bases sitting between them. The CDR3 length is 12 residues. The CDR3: CASSIRGFEQYF. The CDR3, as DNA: TGTGCCAGCAGCATTAGGGGTTTCGAGCAGTACTTC.

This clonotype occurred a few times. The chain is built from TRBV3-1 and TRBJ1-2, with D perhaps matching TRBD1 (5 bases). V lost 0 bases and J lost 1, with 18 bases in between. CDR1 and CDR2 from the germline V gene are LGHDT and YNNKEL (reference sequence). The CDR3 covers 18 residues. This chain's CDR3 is CASSQEGVRRSGNYGYTF. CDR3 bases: TGTGCCAGCAGCCAAGAAGGGGTCCGCAGGAGCGGTAACTATGGCTACACCTTC.

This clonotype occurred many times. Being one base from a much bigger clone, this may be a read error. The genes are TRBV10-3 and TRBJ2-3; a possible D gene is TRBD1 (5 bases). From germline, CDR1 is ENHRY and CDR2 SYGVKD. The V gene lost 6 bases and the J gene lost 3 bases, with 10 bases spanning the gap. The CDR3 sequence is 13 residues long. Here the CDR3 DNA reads TGTGCCATCAGGGCCAGGACAACAGATACGCAGTATTTT. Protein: CAIRARTTDTQYF.

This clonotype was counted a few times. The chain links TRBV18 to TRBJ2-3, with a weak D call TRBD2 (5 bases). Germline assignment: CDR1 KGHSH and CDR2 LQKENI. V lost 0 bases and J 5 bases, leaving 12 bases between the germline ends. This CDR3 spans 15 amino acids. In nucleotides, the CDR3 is TGTGCCAGCTCACCACCGGGGAGCGATCAAGATACGCAGTATTTT. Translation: CASSPPGSDQDTQYF.

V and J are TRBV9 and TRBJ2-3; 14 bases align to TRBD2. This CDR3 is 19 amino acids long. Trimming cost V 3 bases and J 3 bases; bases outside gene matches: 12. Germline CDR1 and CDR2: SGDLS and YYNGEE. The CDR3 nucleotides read TGTGCCAGCAGCGCCGGCGGGACTAGCGGGAGCCTGGGTACAGATACGCAGTATTTT. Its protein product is CASSAGGTSGSLGTDTQYF.

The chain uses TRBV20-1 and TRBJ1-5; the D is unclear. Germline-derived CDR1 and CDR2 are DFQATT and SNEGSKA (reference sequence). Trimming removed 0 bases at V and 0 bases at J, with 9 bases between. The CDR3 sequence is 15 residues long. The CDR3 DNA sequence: TGCAGTGCTAGAGATCACAGACGTAGCAATCAGCCCCAGCATTTT. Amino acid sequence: CSARDHRRSNQPQHF.

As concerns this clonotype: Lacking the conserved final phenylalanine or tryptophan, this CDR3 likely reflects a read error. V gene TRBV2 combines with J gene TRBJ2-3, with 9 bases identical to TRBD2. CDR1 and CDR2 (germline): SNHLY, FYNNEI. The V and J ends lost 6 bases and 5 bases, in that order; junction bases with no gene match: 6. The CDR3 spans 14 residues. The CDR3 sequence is CASRRLAAQDTQYI. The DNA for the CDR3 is TGTGCCAGCAGGAGACTAGCGGCCCAAGATACGCAGTATATT.

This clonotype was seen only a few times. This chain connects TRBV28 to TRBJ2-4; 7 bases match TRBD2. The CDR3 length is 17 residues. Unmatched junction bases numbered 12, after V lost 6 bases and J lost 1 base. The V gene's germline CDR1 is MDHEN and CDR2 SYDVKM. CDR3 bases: TGTGCCAGCAGGGCCGGGGGGACCCCCTCGGCCAAAAACATTCAGTACTTC. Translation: CASRAGGTPSAKNIQYF. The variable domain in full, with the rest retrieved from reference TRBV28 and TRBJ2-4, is DVKVTQSSRYLVKRTGEKVFLECVQDMDHENMFWYRQDPGLGLRLIYFSYDVKMKEKGDIPEGYSVSREKKERFSLILESASTNQTSMYLCASRAGGTPSAKNIQYFGAGTRLSVL.

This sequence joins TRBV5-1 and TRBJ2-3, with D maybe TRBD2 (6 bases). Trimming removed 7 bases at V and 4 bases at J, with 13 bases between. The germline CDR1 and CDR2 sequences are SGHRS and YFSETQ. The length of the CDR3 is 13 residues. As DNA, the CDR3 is TGCGCCAGCCGACTAGAAGGTTCAGATACGCAGTATTTT. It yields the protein CASRLEGSDTQYF.

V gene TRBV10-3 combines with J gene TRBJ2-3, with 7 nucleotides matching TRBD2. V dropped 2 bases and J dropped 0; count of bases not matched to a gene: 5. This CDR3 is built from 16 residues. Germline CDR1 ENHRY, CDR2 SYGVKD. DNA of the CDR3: TGTGCCATCAGTGAGCGGGGGACTATTAGCACAGATACGCAGTATTTT. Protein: CAISERGTISTDTQYF.

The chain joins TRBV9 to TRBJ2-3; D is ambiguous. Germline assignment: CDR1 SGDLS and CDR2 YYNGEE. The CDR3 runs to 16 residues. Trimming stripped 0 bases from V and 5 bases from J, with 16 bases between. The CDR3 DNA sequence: TGTGCCAGCAGCGTAGTAGGGTCCCGGCATGGAGATACGCAGTATTTT. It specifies CASSVVGSRHGDTQYF.

The CDR3 nucleotides read TGTGCCAGCAGCTCCCTGACCGAGTCCAATCAGCCCCAGCATTTT. Translating gives CASSSLTESNQPQHF. The chain joins TRBV7-3 to TRBJ1-5; no definite D call. CDR3 length: 15 amino acids. Trimming pared 4 bases from V and 3 bases from J, leaving 13 bases between. Germline assignment: CDR1 SGHTA and CDR2 FQGTGA.

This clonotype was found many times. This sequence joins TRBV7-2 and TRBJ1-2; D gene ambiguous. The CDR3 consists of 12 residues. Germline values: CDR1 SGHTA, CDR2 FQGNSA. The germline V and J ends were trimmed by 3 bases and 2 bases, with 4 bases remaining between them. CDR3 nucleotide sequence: TGTGCCAGCAGCTTTGTCAACTATGGCTACACCTTC. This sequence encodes CASSFVNYGYTF.

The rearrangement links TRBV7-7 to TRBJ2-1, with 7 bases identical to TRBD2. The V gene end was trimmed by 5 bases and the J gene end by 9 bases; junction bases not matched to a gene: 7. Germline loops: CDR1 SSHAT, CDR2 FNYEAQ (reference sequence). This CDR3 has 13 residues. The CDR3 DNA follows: TGTGCCAGCAGCCCGACTAGCTCGGGTGAGCAGTTCTTC. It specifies CASSPTSSGEQFF. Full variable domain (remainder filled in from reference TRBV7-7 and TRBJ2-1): GAGVSQSPRYKVTKRGQDVTLRCDPISSHATLYWYQQALGQGPEFLTYFNYEAQPDKSGLPSDRFSAERPEGSISTLTIQRTEQRDSAMYRCASSPTSSGEQFFGPGTRLTVL.

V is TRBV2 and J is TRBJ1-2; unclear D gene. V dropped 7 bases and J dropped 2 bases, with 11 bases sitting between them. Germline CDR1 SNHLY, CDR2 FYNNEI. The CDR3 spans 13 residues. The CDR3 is CASKVEANYGYTF. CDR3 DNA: TGTGCCAGCAAGGTAGAAGCCAACTATGGCTACACCTTC. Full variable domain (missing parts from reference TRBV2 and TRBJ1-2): EPEVTQTPSHQVTQMGQEVILRCVPISNHLYFYWYRQILGQKVEFLVSFYNNEISEKSEIFDDQFSVERPDGSNFTLKIRSTKLEDSAMYFCASKVEANYGYTFGSGTRLTVV.

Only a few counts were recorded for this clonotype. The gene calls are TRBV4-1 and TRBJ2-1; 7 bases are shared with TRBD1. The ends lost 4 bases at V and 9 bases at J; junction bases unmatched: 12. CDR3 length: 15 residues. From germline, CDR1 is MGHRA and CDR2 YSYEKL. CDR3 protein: CASSLGTAQVGEQFF. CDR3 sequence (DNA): TGCGCCAGCAGCCTGGGGACAGCCCAGGTAGGTGAGCAGTTCTTC.

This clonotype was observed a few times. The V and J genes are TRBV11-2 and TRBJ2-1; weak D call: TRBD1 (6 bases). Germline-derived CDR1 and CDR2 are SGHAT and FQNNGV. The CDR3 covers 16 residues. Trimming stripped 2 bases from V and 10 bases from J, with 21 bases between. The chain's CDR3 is CASSLLQAGGGQEQFF. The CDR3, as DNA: TGTGCCAGCAGCTTACTTCAGGCAGGTGGGGGCCAGGAGCAGTTCTTC.

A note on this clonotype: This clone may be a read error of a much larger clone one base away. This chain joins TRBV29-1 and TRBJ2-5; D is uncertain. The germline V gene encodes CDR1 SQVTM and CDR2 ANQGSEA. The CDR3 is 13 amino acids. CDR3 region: CNVAIQTQETQYF. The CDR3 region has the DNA TGCAACGTTGCGATTCAGACGCAAGAGACCCAGTACTTC. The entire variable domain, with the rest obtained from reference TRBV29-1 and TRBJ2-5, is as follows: SAVISQKPSRDICQRGTSLTIQCQVDSQVTMMFWYRQQPGQSLTLIATANQGSEATYESGFVIDKFPISRPNLTFSTLTVSNMSPEDSSIYLCNVAIQTQETQYFGPGTRLLVL.

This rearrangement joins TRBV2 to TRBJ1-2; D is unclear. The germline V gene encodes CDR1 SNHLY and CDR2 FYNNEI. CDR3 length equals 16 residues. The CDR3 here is CASRRESKGANYGYTF. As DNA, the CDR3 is TGTGCTAGCCGAAGAGAAAGCAAAGGAGCTAACTATGGCTACACCTTC.

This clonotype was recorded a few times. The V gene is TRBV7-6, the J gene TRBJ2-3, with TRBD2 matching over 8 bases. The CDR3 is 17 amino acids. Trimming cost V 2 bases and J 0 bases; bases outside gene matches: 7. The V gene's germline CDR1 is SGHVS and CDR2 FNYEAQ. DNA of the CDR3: TGTGCCAGCAGCTTATCGGCGGGGGGAATTAGCACAGATACGCAGTATTTT. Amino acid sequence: CASSLSAGGISTDTQYF. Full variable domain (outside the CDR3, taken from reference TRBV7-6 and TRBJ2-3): GAGVSQSPRYKVTKRGQDVALRCDPISGHVSLYWYRQALGQGPEFLTYFNYEAQQDKSGLPNDRFSAERPEGSISTLTIQRTEQRDSAMYRCASSLSAGGISTDTQYFGPGTRLTVL.

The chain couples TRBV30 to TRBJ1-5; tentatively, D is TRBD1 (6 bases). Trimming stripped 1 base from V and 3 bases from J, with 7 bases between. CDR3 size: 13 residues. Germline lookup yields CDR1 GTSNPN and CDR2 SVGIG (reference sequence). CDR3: CAWSGQANQPQHF. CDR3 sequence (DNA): TGTGCCTGGAGTGGACAGGCCAATCAGCCCCAGCATTTT.

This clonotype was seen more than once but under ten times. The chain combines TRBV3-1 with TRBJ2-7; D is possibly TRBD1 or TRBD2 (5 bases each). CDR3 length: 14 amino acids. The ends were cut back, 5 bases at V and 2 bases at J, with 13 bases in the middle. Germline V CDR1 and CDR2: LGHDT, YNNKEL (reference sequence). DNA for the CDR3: TGTGCCAGCAGCTCGCGAGGGGTTACCTACGAGCAGTACTTC. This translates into CASSSRGVTYEQYF.

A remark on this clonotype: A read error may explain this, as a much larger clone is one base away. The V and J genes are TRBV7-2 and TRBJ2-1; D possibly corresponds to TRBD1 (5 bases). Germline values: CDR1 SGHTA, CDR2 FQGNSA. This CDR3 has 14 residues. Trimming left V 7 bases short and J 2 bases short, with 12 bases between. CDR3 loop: CASNQDSTYNEQFF. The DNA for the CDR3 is TGTGCCAGCAACCAAGACAGCACCTACAATGAGCAGTTCTTC. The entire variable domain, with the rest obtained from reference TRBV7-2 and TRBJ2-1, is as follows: GAGVSQSPSNKVTEKGKDVELRCDPISGHTALYWYRQSLGQGLEFLIYFQGNSAPDKSGLPSDRFSAERTGGSVSTLTIQRTQQEDSAVYLCASNQDSTYNEQFFGPGTRLTVL.